This is a list of T cell receptor beta chains from one sample in a study of T cell repertoires in cytomegalovirus infection. Each CDR3 protein is one row after TCRdb ran MiXCR on the reads. Of around 180,000 distinct CDR3 sequences in the sample, roughly 19% are singletons; the top ten hold 2.9%. The sequencing sample was made of PBMCs. These receptors all come from a human donor in good health (CMV status not recorded). Some clones in this sample may be carry-over from other donors' samples. CDR3s include the opening cysteine and the closing phenylalanine or tryptophan. The order of the fields is D gene, clone size, J gene, V gene, CDR3 DNA, CDR3 protein. The D gene is left open where the match is weak. Expanded clones get a size class; other rows say once, few or many, or leave the size out.

TRBD1 few TRBJ1-1 TRBV19 TGTGCCAGTACCTCACTTACAGGGGGCAGAAACACTGAAGCTTTCTTT CASTSLTGGRNTEAFF
TRBD2 many TRBJ2-1 TRBV4-3 TGCGCCAGCAGCCAAGAAAAGAGTAGCGGGAGGGTCAAATACAATGAGCAGTTCTTC CASSQEKSSGRVKYNEQFF
TRBD2 many TRBJ2-5 TRBV12-3/TRBV12-4 TGTGCCAGCAGTTTCCATCAAGCGGGGGTAAAGAGTACCCAGTACTTC CASSFHQAGVKSTQYF
- few TRBJ2-5 TRBV14 TGTGCCAGCAGCCAAGGGATAGACCAAGAGACCCAGTACTTC CASSQGIDQETQYF
TRBD2 - TRBJ2-1 TRBV19 TGTGCCAGTAGTAGTGTCTTAGCGGGAGAGGCCGATGAGCAGTTCTTC CASSSVLAGEADEQFF
- many TRBJ1-2 TRBV7-9 TGTGCCAGCAGCCCTGACATGAACTATGGCTACACCTTC CASSPDMNYGYTF
- many TRBJ1-6 TRBV7-9 TGTGCCAGCAGCTTAGCTGGGGGGGGAAGTTCACCCCTCCACTTT CASSLAGGGSSPLHF
- few TRBJ2-5 TRBV9 TGTGCCAGCAGCGTAACCGGGACTGTTGAAGAGACCCAGTACTTC CASSVTGTVEETQYF
- few TRBJ2-1 TRBV6-5 TGTGCCAGCAGTTCCCCGGGGACCTCCTACAATGAGCAGTTCTTC CASSSPGTSYNEQFF
- - TRBJ2-7 TRBV12-3/TRBV12-4 TGTGCCAGCAGTTTACGGGCAAAAGGTGGCGAGCAGTACTTC CASSLRAKGGEQYF
- - TRBJ2-5 TRBV7-9 TGTGCCAGCAGCTTAGTTGTGTCACCGGAGACCCAGTACTTC CASSLVVSPETQYF
- - TRBJ2-3 TRBV5-1 TGCGCCAGCAGGGGCCCTAGCGACCGGGGAAGCACAGATACGCAGTATTTT CASRGPSDRGSTDTQYF
TRBD2 few TRBJ2-7 TRBV5-1 TGCGCCAGCAGCTCCGGGACTAGTGGCTACGAGCAGTACTTC CASSSGTSGYEQYF
- few TRBJ1-3 TRBV28 TGTGCCAGCGGCGGGGGCGTACCCTCTGGAAACACCATATATTTT CASGGGVPSGNTIYF
- many TRBJ1-5 TRBV7-2 TGTGCCAGCAGCTTATTAACAGGGAAATATAGCAATCAGCCCCAGCATTTT CASSLLTGKYSNQPQHF
- - TRBJ1-1 TRBV28 TGTGCCAGCAGTTTAGGTGGGGTAACTGAAGCTTTCTTT CASSLGGVTEAFF